This T cell receptor beta chain derives from a study of blood T cells in healthy people across ages. Study summary: About one barcoded beta molecule per two T cells was the capture yield of template switching.

The study recruited healthy Caucasian donors from Russia who were aged about 6 to 95. Extraction yielded at least 5.5 micrograms of total RNA per sample. This clonotype was found a few times. Looked up from germline, CDR1 is SEHNR and CDR2 is FQNEAQ (reference sequence). This CDR3 has 18 residues. Trimming removed 5 bases from V and 2 bases from J; junction bases left unmatched: 13. Using a J-beta primer mix together with a sample-barcoded 5' primer, a second PCR was run for roughly 6 to 12 cycles. Via MiXCR, TCRdb re-called the 5' RACE reads, giving one row per CDR3 protein. The sample lists over 600,000 distinct CDR3 sequences; approximately 40% were seen once.

The material sequenced was blood. The chain combines TRBV7-9 with TRBJ2-1, with 9 bases lining up with TRBD1. The sequence was obtained from an elderly man in good health. The CDR3: CASSVRDRAAYPYNEQFF. The DNA for the CDR3 is TGTGCCAGCAGCGTCCGGGACAGGGCCGCCTATCCCTACAATGAGCAGTTCTTC.